This entry describes one T cell receptor (beta chain). The sample originates from a study of technical replicates of blood from a few donors. CDR1 is LGHNT, CDR2 FRNRAP, per germline. CDR3 length: 15 amino acids. V gave up 0 bases and J gave up 9 bases; unmatched junction bases: 4. Profiling relied on immunoSEQ multiplex PCR, and the TCRdb table lists in-frame clones only, not all of them. This sample has about 83,000 clones, with approximately 96% found just once. V is TRBV12-5 and J is TRBJ2-1; 11 bases line up with TRBD2. Sequenced material: T cells isolated from PBMCs. The receptor comes from a human donor in good health. In nucleotides, the CDR3 is TGTGCTAGTGGTTTGGTACTAGCGGGGGCGAGTGAGCAGTTCTTC. Translated, it gives CASGLVLAGASEQFF.